This T cell receptor (beta chain) was documented in a study of cytomegalovirus exposure and HLA in healthy donors (dated by TCRdb to the late 2010s). Some background on the complete study: According to an earlier analysis of several hundred of the donors, about 179 million T cells yielded 90 million to 140 million unique TCR beta sequences and 276 Gb of sequence data. Approximately 300 gigabases of sequencing data and approximately 93 million unique TCR sequences were included in an early release covering several hundred HLA-typed donors. Of the 350 to 400 genotyped donors, approximately 80% fell in the genetic ancestry cluster associated with self-reported Caucasian donors. The study aimed to test whether cataloging public T cell receptors could reveal signatures of past pathogen exposure. The T cell repertoires of under 750 subjects were profiled by immunosequencing and related to cytomegalovirus serostatus. Besides the first cohort of roughly 640 subjects, a separate validation cohort made up of about 120 different subjects was used. The study combined high-throughput TCR immunosequencing, statistical association of individual TCRs with disease status, and machine learning to predict cytomegalovirus infection status. A later analysis re-examined previously published TCR beta repertoires from roughly 650 donors and added high-resolution HLA genotyping to investigate patterns of TCR occurrence. The later analysis used no new phenotypic data to find candidate immune exposures, relying instead on TCR beta sequences and their occurrence across donors. To decide whether each TCR beta V gene segment behaved as functional or pseudogenic, an earlier analysis of several hundred of the donors relied on high-throughput TCR beta sequencing. Alongside the repertoire data, information on donor age, sex, ethnicity and CMV serostatus was compiled. In a later genetic analysis, genome-wide SNP genotypes for about three fifths of the roughly 670 donors were used, and that subset was treated as a discovery cohort. All discovery cohort repertoires had been generated on a single sequencing platform. Both class I and class II loci were covered by HLA typing, at four-digit resolution. Typing coverage differed by locus: A, B, C, DRB1 and DQB1 were typed in roughly 620-640 donors, DQA1 in about 550, DPA1 in around 610, and DPB1 in just under 490. Roughly five DR-DQ haplotypes were treated as single units for association and clustering because of strong linkage in the cohort. Among around 400 genotyped donors of the cohort, an average of roughly 230,000 unique TCR beta nucleotide sequences was sequenced per donor, of which about 18% were non-productive.

The cohort was made up of hundreds of healthy bone marrow donors. At the time of sampling, every cohort member was nominally healthy, though immune exposures that went unrecorded were likely present. The donor was CMV seropositive and belonged to the group of over 250 seropositive cohort members. Every donor gave a peripheral blood sample, and the peripheral blood mononuclear cells from that sample were used for TCR beta sequencing. The Qiagen DNeasy Blood Extraction Kit was used to extract genomic DNA from the blood cell samples. Trimming takes 4 bases off V and 5 bases off J; junction bases not matched to a gene: 6. Sequences SGHAT (CDR1) and FQDESV (CDR2) are obtained from the germline V gene (reference sequence). The CDR3 covers 14 residues, taking in both the cysteine and the phenylalanine. Only the CDR3 region is kept as DNA, spanning 42 bases read in frame from base 1. As regards this clone: The antigen it binds to is not known. Base qualities are not provided; no much larger clone lies one nucleotide away.

General study outcomes and caveats: According to the authors, the approach could potentially be generalized to other disease states and immunological phenotypes. In a later analysis, HLA-associated TCR beta chains showed more clonal expansion and lower generation probabilities than non-associated chains that were equally common. Assigning TCR associations to individual alleles was difficult when HLA alleles, especially DR and DQ, strongly co-occurred. In a later analysis, TCR association rates were found to vary across HLA loci, with the most associated TCRs seen for DRB1 alleles and the fewest for HLA-C alleles. The earlier analysis of approximately 560 of the donors excluded 15 to 20 rarely observed V segments, including chromosome 9 orphons, because counts were too low. According to a later analysis, parvovirus B19, influenza, CMV and Epstein-Barr virus appeared linked to several top co-occurrence clusters. The classifier was reported to diagnose cytomegalovirus status with high specificity and sensitivity in both the original and validation cohorts. In this cohort, only TCR beta chains were sequenced, and detectable features were limited by the absence of alpha or paired-chain data. A later genetic analysis reported fewer N-insertions in productive TCRs among donors in an Asian-associated ancestry cluster than the roughly 700-donor mean. In the study, 164 TCR beta chains were listed as associated with cytomegalovirus. In an earlier analysis of some 640 of the donors, most TCR beta V segments were observed in productive rearrangements about 90% or about 30% of the time, broadly matching IMGT annotations. A few of the identified cytomegalovirus-associated TCR beta chains were confirmed in vitro to be specific for cytomegalovirus antigens. Linkage disequilibrium might explain the correlated functional status among segregating V segments, but an unknown experimental factor could not be excluded. CMV serostatus was the only immune exposure information available for the cohort. The 87-base-pair reads could not distinguish some IMGT-functional V segments, including TRBV6-2 and TRBV6-3, so those segments were excluded. In a later analysis, around 15,000 TCR beta sequences were associated with specific HLA alleles at a false discovery rate of 0.05. A further reported finding was that TCR beta sequences accurately predicted the HLA-A and HLA-B alleles for most subjects in the first cohort. Because HLA typing was missing for some donors at each locus, association tests included only the typed subset. While some public TCRs were present in many individuals, most TCR sequences turned up only very rarely across donors. Sequencing depth was assumed to be roughly uniform across donors in the presence/absence analyses, though that assumption may not hold. The sequencing pipeline was judged likely to have produced a cluster of highly shared sequence variants as a technical artifact. A later analysis found that most CMV-associated TCR beta chains appeared HLA-restricted, with HLA associations seemingly driven largely by CMV exposure. In a later genetic analysis, a missense DCLRE1C variant was associated with V-gene and J-gene trimming of TCR beta chains, and the association was replicated in an independent cohort.

The library was obtained by the immunoSEQ multiplex PCR assay. A mixture of 60 forward primers for TCR Vbeta segments and 13 reverse primers for TCR Jbeta segments was used in the multiplex PCR. The CDR3 region of rearranged TCR beta genes was amplified from genomic DNA with a multiplex PCR assay. The amplified TCR beta libraries were sequenced on the Illumina HiSeq System as 87-base-pair reads. The source study handled its data this way. A later analysis tallied tens of millions of unique TCR beta chains across the 700 or so repertoires, and approximately 12 million of those chains were shared by two or more donors. To remove PCR and sequencing errors, raw reads were error-corrected and collapsed into unique sequences using a nearest-neighbor algorithm that merged closely related sequences. Alignment of CDR3 sequences to IMGT reference sequences was used to assign V, D and J gene segments. For a sequence to be retained, at least a six-nucleotide match to both a V gene segment and a J gene segment was required. Rearrangements were classified as productive when the CDR3 lacked stop codons and remained in frame with V and J, and all other rearrangements were classified as non-productive. Following IMGT convention, CDR3 was defined as the stretch from the second conserved V-encoded cysteine to the conserved J-encoded phenylalanine. The earlier analysis of 500 to 750 of the donors excluded any sequence lacking an unambiguous match to a single V gene segment. An earlier analysis of several hundred of the donors called V segments functional above 56.7% productive rearrangements and segregating when the between-donor standard deviation exceeded 5%. A statistical classification framework was developed to diagnose cytomegalovirus status using the catalog of TCR beta chain sequences. In a later analysis, TCR nucleotide sequences were compared against IMGT/GENE-DB human TR gene sequences so that V and J genes could be assigned. A later analysis assigned CDR3 sequences and most-parsimonious VDJ recombination scenarios with the TCRdist pipeline. A later analysis defined each TCR beta chain by its CDR3 amino acid sequence plus V-gene family, and excluded reads lacking a unique V-gene family. To address suspected cross-contamination and a sequencing artifact, a later analysis removed over 500 highly shared, low-generation-probability nucleotide sequences. For each public chain, a later analysis derived a clonal expansion index from normalized ranks of inferred template counts within each repertoire. Generation probabilities in a later analysis came from a VDJ recombination model fitted to out-of-frame rearrangements, and those results were checked against IGoR. Hypergeometric tests were used in a later analysis to score TCR-TCR, TCR-HLA and TCR-CMV co-occurrence, with a repertoire-size bias correction applied to the TCR pairs. A later analysis estimated false discovery rates by permuting HLA or CMV assignments 20 times. In a later analysis, co-occurring TCRs were grouped with DBSCAN, and TCRdist sequence similarity was added when clustering was performed within HLA-allele-positive subsets. For co-occurrence clustering, repertoires with fewer than 30,000 or more than 120,000 public chains were excluded, along with about five repertoires with anomalous nucleotide sharing. As stored in TCRdb, this immuneACCESS dataset retains in-frame rearrangements with V and J assigned. A fraction of the clones does not appear; measured against another copy, unresolved V genes explain less than half of the discrepancy, and the remainder lacks a known reason. The V and J calls and clone size come from that table; D and trimming were worked out from the DNA. The sample table records about 190,000 clones; 81% of these occur just once. Of the sample, around 2% falls within the top ten clones.

The TCR was taken from a woman aged 18-29 years in good health and CMV-seropositive. The V and J genes are TRBV11-1 and TRBJ2-5; 8 bases in the middle match TRBD2. Sequenced material: PBMCs. CDR3 loop: CASSSSGGSETQYF. The DNA sequence is TGTGCCAGCAGCTCTTCGGGGGGGAGTGAGACCCAGTACTTC.